This is a list of T cell receptor beta chains from one sample in a study of breast tumors, draining lymph nodes, adjacent tissues. TCRdb passed the multiplex PCR reads through MiXCR, listing each CDR3 protein once. Of some 100,000 distinct CDR3 sequences in the sample, roughly 20% were seen once. The specimen was axillary lymph node tissue. These receptors were obtained from a female donor with breast cancer. Some clones in this sample may be carry-over from other donors' samples. CDR3s include the opening cysteine and the closing phenylalanine or tryptophan. A D gene is named only where the DNA matches it firmly. A row's size may be missing; if present it is once, few, many or a size class.

abundance	v_gene	d_gene	j_gene	CDR3nt	CDR3aa
many	TRBV24-1	NA	TRBJ2-2	TGTGCCACCAGTGATGAGGGGAGTCGGGAGCTGTTTTTT	CATSDEGSRELFF
many	TRBV7-8	TRBD1	TRBJ1-3	TGTGCCAGCAGCTTATGGTCGGTAGGGGGCAGCTCCTCTGGAAACACCATATATTTT	CASSLWSVGGSSSGNTIYF
many	TRBV5-1	NA	TRBJ1-2	TGCGCCAGCAGTCCCGACCGGGCGAGTAACTATGGCTACACCTTC	CASSPDRASNYGYTF
many	TRBV6-5	NA	TRBJ2-5	TGTGCCAGCAGTTACTCGGGATCAGGGACCCAGTACTTC	CASSYSGSGTQYF
NA	TRBV2	NA	TRBJ2-4	TGTGCCAGCAGGCAGGCCGAAGCCAAAAACATTCAGTACTTC	CASRQAEAKNIQYF
many	TRBV9	NA	TRBJ2-3	TGTGCCAGCAGCCCATACATTACAGATACGCAGTATTTT	CASSPYITDTQYF
few	TRBV6-4	TRBD2	TRBJ2-2	TGTGCCAGCAGTGTGGCGGGAGGAGGTACCGGGGAGCTGTTTTTT	CASSVAGGGTGELFF
many	TRBV6-5	TRBD2	TRBJ2-7	TGTGCCAGCAGGGTTGGACTAGCGGGGGTCTACGAGCAGTACTTC	CASRVGLAGVYEQYF
few	TRBV4-2	NA	TRBJ2-2	TGTGCCAGCAGCCAAGCGGATATCACCGGGGAGCTGTTTTTT	CASSQADITGELFF
NA	TRBV3-1	TRBD1	TRBJ2-1	TGTGCCAGCAGCCTGAGGACGGGACAGGTATACAATGAGCAGTTCTTC	CASSLRTGQVYNEQFF
many	TRBV5-6	NA	TRBJ2-1	TGTGCCAGCAGCCTTTGGGAGGGGGAGTCCCAGTTCTTC	CASSLWEGESQFF
many	TRBV5-1	TRBD1	TRBJ2-7	TGCGCCAGCAGCTTGACCGGGACAGAAGACGAGCAGTACTTC	CASSLTGTEDEQYF
many	TRBV5-6	NA	TRBJ1-2	TGTGCCAGCAGCGGCACCGGGCCTTCTAACTATGGCTACACCTTC	CASSGTGPSNYGYTF
many	TRBV13	NA	TRBJ1-3	TGTGCCAGCAGCTTTTTGAGAGAGGGGTGGGCCATTCCTACCATATATTTT	CASSFLREGWAIPTIYF
few	TRBV7-3	NA	TRBJ2-2	TGTGCCGGCAGCTCCAGAATGGGCCCACAGAACACCGGGGAGCTGTTTTTT	CAGSSRMGPQNTGELFF
many	TRBV30	NA	TRBJ2-3	TGTGCCTGGAGTGTAGATGTCTGGGGGAGGGATACGCAGTATTTT	CAWSVDVWGRDTQYF
many	TRBV5-6	TRBD1	TRBJ2-7	TGTGCCAGCAGCTCGGGACAGACGAGCTCCTACGAGCAGTACTTC	CASSSGQTSSYEQYF
many	TRBV5-1	TRBD1	TRBJ2-1	TGCGCCAGCAGCTTAGGACAGGGTGTGATCGAGCAGTTCTTC	CASSLGQGVIEQFF
many	TRBV7-3	TRBD1	TRBJ2-2	TGTGCCAGCAGCGAGACAGGGTACACCGGGGAGCTGTTTTTT	CASSETGYTGELFF
NA	TRBV11-2	NA	TRBJ1-1	TGTGCCAGCAGCTTAGTCGGGCAGGGGCCTAAAAAGAATGAAGCTTTCTTT	CASSLVGQGPKKNEAFF
NA	TRBV20-1	NA	TRBJ2-7	TGCAGTGCTAGCGGGAGATACGAGCAGTACTTC	CSASGRYEQYF
many	TRBV29-1	NA	TRBJ2-2	TGCAGCGTTGATTGGGACGCCACCGGGGAGCTGTTTTTT	CSVDWDATGELFF
few	TRBV12-3/TRBV12-4	TRBD1	TRBJ1-1	TGTGCCACACTACCCGGGGGACAGGGGAAGACTGAAGCTTTCTTT	CATLPGGQGKTEAFF
many	TRBV28	TRBD1	TRBJ2-7	TGTGCCAGCAGCGTAACGGGACAGATCTACGAGCAGTACTTC	CASSVTGQIYEQYF
many	TRBV12-3/TRBV12-4	TRBD1	TRBJ1-3	TGTGCCAGCAGCCCGACAGGGTCTGGAAACACCATATATTTT	CASSPTGSGNTIYF
many	TRBV7-9	NA	TRBJ2-1	TGTGCCAGCAGCTTAGTTCCGGGTTTAGGTGAGCAGTTCTTC	CASSLVPGLGEQFF
many	TRBV24-1	NA	TRBJ1-4	TGTGCCACCAGTGACAGAGATGCAACTAATGAAAAACTGTTTTTT	CATSDRDATNEKLFF
few	TRBV11-3	NA	TRBJ2-1	TGTGCCAGCAGCTCCGGGACCCCCTCCTACAATGAGCAGTTCTTC	CASSSGTPSYNEQFF
many	TRBV10-3	NA	TRBJ1-2	TGTGCCATCAGTGAAGGTCAGAACTATGGCTACACCTTC	CAISEGQNYGYTF
many	TRBV20-1	NA	TRBJ2-3	TGCAGTGCGGACAGTATCTATACGCAGTATTTT	CSADSIYTQYF
NA	TRBV28	TRBD1	TRBJ2-7	TGTGCCAGCAGAAGGACAGGGGCGACCGGGGGGCAGTACTTC	CASRRTGATGGQYF
many	TRBV19	NA	TRBJ1-2	TGTGCCAGTAGTATAGATCTTCCGGGAGCGGCTCTTTATGGCTACACCTTC	CASSIDLPGAALYGYTF
many	TRBV4-1	NA	TRBJ2-7	TGCGCCAGCAGCCAAGATTCCGCTCGTGGCTACGAGCAGTACTTC	CASSQDSARGYEQYF
many	TRBV20-1	NA	TRBJ2-3	TGCAGAGCCTGGGGGGCGGGATCGTCAGATACGCAGTATTTT	CRAWGAGSSDTQYF
many	TRBV10-3	NA	TRBJ1-2	TGTGCCATCACCGACAGCTATGGCTACACCTTC	CAITDSYGYTF
many	TRBV4-1	NA	TRBJ2-1	TGCGCCAGCAGCCAAGTCGGGGATGAGCAGTTCTTC	CASSQVGDEQFF
many	TRBV5-1	TRBD2	TRBJ2-7	TGCGCCAGCAGCTGGGGGAGGGATGGCGAGCAGTACTTC	CASSWGRDGEQYF
many	TRBV7-8	TRBD1	TRBJ1-5	TGTGCCAGCAGCTTAGACAGGGGGCAACAGCCCCAGCATTTT	CASSLDRGQQPQHF
many	TRBV11-2	NA	TRBJ2-7	TGTGCCAGCAGCTTAGTGCCGGCGGGGGCCTCCTACGAGCAGTACTTC	CASSLVPAGASYEQYF
many	TRBV5-6	NA	TRBJ2-7	TGTGCCAGCAGCTTGGTCAAGTTCCTATCCTACGAGCAGTACTTC	CASSLVKFLSYEQYF
many	TRBV7-3	NA	TRBJ1-6	TGTGCCAGCAGCTTAACCCCCGGGAGCGGGAGCAGCGTTAATTCACCCCTCCACTTT	CASSLTPGSGSSVNSPLHF
NA	TRBV18	NA	TRBJ1-5	TGTGCCAGCTCACCAGGAGGAAACAATCAGCCCCAGCATTTT	CASSPGGNNQPQHF